The clone carrying this T cell receptor (beta chain) came up once. This specimen belongs to a study of blood T cell repertoires in COVID-19. J lost 6 bases, V lost 0 bases, and 3 bases had no gene match. Germline V CDR1 and CDR2: LGHNA, YNFKEQ. CDR3 length: 15 amino acids. Method: immunoSEQ multiplex PCR; TCRdb's copy keeps in-frame clones and lacks some. The sample holds roughly 340,000 clones, more than 75% seen once. Sequencing was performed on PBMCs or T cells enriched from blood (not recorded which). The chain couples TRBV4-2 to TRBJ2-1; 9 bases line up with TRBD1. The sequence derives from a man between 40 and 49 years old in a cohort exposed to, infected with or recovered from COVID-19 (not recorded which). CDR3 in DNA: TGTGCCAGCAGCCAAGAGGGACAGGGCCGCAATGAGCAGTTCTTC. This encodes CASSQEGQGRNEQFF.